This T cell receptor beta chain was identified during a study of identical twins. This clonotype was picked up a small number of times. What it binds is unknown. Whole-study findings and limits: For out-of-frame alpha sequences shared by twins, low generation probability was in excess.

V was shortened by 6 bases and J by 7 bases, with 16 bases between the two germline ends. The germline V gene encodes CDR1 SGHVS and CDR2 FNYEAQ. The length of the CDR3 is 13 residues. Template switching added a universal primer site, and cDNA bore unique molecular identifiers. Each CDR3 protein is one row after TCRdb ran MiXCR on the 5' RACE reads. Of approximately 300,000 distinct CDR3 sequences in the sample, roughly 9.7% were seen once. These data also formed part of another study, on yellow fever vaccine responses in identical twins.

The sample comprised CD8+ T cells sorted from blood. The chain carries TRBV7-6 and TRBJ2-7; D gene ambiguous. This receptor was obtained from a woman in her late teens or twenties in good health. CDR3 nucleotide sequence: TGTGCCAGCAGACCAAATTTACTGGGGGAGCAGTACTTC. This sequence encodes CASRPNLLGEQYF.